This T cell receptor beta chain was captured in a study of identical twins. Worth noting for this clonotype: What it recognizes is unknown.

TCRdb re-analysed the 5' RACE reads in MiXCR, keeping a single row per CDR3 protein. The sample yields around 550,000 distinct CDR3 sequences, roughly 15% seen once. Healthy Caucasian individuals made up all the donors. The CDR3 runs 13 residues. Per germline, CDR1 SGDLS and CDR2 YYNGEE. The V gene lost 2 bases and the J gene lost 5 bases, with 10 bases spanning the gap. Findings of the study overall: Partial confounding of zero-insertion analyses by invariant MAIT and iNKT cells was possible. In cord blood, abundant beta clonotypes had fewer insertions; memory showed no trend.

These data are also associated with another study on yellow fever vaccine responses in identical twins. From that report: Among the twins, the vaccine T cell response reportedly seemed partly convergent and partly personalized.

The genes are TRBV9 and TRBJ2-5, with D maybe TRBD2 (6 bases). The receptor comes from a woman aged 18-35 years in good health. Sequenced sample: CD4+ T cells sorted from blood. The CDR3 DNA reads TGTGCCAGCAGCGTCGGAGGGTCGGAGACCCAGTACTTC. Residues: CASSVGGSETQYF.